Described below is a single TCR beta chain sequence and its context. The antigen remains undetermined. This sample is part of a study of cytomegalovirus exposure and HLA in healthy donors. Notes on the study in general: Researchers reported in a later analysis that a missense DCLRE1C variant was tied to TCR beta V- and J-gene trimming.

CDR3 length: 14 residues. V gave up 2 bases and J gave up 4 bases; unmatched junction bases: 5. Vbeta (60) and Jbeta (13) primers were used in the PCR. TCRdb keeps only in-frame clones here, not all; method: immunoSEQ multiplex PCR. The sample yields 140,000 to 150,000 clones, 78% seen once. This receptor was obtained from a man aged 40-49 years in good health and CMV-seropositive. The sequencing input was PBMCs. This chain joins TRBV5-3 and TRBJ2-7, with 8 nucleotides matching TRBD2. TRBV5-3 is an ORF, and what it does is uncertain. The CDR3, as DNA: TGTGCCAGAAGCTTAGCGGGAGCAAGGTACGAGCAGTACTTC. Translated, it gives CARSLAGARYEQYF.